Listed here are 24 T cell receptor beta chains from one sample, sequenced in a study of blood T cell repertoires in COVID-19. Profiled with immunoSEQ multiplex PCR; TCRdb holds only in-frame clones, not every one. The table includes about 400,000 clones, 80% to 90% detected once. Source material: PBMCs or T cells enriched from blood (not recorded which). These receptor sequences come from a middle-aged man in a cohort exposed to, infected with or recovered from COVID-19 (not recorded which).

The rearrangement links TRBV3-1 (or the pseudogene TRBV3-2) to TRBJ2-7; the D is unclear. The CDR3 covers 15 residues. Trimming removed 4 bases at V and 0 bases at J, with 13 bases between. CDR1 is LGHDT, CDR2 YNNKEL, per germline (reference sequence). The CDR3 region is CASSRADARSYEQYF. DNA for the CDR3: TGTGCCAGCAGCCGGGCCGACGCACGCTCCTACGAGCAGTACTTC.

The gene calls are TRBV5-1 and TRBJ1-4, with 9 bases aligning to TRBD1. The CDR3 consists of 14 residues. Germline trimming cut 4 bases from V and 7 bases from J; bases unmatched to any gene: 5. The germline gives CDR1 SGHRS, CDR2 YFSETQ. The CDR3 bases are TGCGCCAGCAGCGGGGGACAGGGAGGTGAAAAACTGTTTTTT. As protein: CASSGGQGGEKLFF.

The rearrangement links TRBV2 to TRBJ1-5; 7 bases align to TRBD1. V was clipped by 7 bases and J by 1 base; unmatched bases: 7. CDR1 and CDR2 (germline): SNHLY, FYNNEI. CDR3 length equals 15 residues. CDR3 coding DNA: TGTGCCAGCATCAACAACAGGGGAAGCAATCAGCCCCAGCATTTT. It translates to CASINNRGSNQPQHF.

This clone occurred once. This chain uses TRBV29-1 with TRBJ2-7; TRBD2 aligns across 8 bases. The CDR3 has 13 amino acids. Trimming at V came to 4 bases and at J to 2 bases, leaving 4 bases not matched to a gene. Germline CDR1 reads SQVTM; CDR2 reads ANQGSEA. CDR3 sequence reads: CSVGRGGPYEQYF. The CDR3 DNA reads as TGCAGCGTTGGTCGGGGGGGGCCCTACGAGCAGTACTTC.

The DNA for the CDR3 is TGCGCCAGCAGTTCAGGCAACACTGAAGCTTTCTTT. It encodes CASSSGNTEAFF. The chain recombines TRBV5-1 with TRBJ1-1; no definite D call. CDR3 size: 12 residues. Trimming took off 5 bases at V and 2 bases at J, with 7 bases between the two ends. CDR1 SGHRS and CDR2 YFSETQ come from the germline V gene.

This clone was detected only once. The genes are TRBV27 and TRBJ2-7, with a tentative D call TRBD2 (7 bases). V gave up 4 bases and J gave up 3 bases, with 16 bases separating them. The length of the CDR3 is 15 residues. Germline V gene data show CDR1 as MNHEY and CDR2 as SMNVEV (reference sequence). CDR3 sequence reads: CASSWGGGSIYEQYF. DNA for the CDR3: TGTGCCAGCAGTTGGGGGGGCGGGAGTATCTACGAGCAGTACTTC.

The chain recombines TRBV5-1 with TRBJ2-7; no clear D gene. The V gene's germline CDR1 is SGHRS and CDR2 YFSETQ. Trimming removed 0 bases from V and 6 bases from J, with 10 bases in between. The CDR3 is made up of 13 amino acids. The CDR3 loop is CASSLAGAPEQYF. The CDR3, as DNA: TGCGCCAGCAGCTTGGCCGGAGCCCCCGAGCAGTACTTC.

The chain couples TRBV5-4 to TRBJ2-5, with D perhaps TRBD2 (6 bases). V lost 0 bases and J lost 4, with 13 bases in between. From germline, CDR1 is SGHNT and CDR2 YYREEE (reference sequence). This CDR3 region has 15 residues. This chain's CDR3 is CASSLDPSVVETQYF. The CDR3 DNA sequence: TGTGCCAGCAGCTTGGATCCTAGCGTTGTAGAGACCCAGTACTTC.

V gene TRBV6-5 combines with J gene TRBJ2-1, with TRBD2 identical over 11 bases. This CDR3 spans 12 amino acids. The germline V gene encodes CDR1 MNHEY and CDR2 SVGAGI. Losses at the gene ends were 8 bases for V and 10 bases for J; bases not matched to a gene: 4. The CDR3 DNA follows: TGTGCCAGCCTGACTAGCGGGAAGGAGCAGTTCTTC. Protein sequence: CASLTSGKEQFF.

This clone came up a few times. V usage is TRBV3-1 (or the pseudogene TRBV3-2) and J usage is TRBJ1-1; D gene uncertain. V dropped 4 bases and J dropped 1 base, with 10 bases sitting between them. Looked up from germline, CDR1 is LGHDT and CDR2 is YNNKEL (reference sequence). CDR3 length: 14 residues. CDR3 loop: CASSLTDRNTEAFF. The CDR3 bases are TGTGCCAGCAGCCTTACAGATAGGAACACTGAAGCTTTCTTT.

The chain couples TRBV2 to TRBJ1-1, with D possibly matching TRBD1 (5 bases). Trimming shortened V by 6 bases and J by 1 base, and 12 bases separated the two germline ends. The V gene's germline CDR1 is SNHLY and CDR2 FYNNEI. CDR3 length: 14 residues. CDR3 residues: CASRRTQQNTEAFF. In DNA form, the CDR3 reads TGTGCCAGCAGAAGGACACAACAGAACACTGAAGCTTTCTTT.

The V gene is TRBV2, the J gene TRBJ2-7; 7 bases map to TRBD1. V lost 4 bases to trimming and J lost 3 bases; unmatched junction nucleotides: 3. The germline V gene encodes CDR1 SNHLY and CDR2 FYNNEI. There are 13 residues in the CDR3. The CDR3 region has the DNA TGTGCCAGCAGTGCGGACAGGAGCTACGAGCAGTACTTC. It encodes CASSADRSYEQYF.

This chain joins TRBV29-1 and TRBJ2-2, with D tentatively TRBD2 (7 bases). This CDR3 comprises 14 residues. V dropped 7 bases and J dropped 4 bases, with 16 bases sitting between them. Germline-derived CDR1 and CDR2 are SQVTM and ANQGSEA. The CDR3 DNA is TGCAGCGCTTCCGGGGGAGGGGGCACCGGGGAGCTGTTTTTT. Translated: CSASGGGGTGELFF.

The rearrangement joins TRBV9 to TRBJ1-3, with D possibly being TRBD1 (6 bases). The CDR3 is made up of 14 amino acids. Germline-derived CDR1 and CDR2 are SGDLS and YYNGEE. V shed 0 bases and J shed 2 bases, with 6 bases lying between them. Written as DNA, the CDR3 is TGTGCCAGCAGCGTAGCAGGGGCTGGAAACACCATATATTTT. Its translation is CASSVAGAGNTIYF.

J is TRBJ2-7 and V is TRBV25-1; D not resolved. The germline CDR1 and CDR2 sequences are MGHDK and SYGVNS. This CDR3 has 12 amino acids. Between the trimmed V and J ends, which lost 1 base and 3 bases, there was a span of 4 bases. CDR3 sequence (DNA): TGTGCCAGCAGTGAATCCCACTACGAGCAGTACTTC. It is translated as CASSESHYEQYF.

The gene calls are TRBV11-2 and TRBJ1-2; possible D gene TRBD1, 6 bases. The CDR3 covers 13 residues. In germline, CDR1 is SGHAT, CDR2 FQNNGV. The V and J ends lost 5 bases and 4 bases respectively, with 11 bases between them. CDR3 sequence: CASSVRTAYGYTF. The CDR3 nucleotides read TGTGCCAGCAGCGTTAGGACAGCCTATGGCTACACCTTC.

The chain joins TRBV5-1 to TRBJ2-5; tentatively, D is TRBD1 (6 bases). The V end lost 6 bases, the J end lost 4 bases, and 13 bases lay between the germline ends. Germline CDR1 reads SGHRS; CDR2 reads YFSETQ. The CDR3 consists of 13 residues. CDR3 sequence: CASKVAGAETQYF. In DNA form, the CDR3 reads TGCGCCAGCAAGGTTGCAGGGGCAGAGACCCAGTACTTC.

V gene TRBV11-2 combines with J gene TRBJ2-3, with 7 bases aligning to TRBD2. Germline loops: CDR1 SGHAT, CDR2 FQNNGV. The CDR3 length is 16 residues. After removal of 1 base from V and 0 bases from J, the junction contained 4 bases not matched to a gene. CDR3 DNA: TGTGCCAGCAGCTTAGGGGGGGGGTATAGCACAGATACGCAGTATTTT. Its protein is CASSLGGGYSTDTQYF.

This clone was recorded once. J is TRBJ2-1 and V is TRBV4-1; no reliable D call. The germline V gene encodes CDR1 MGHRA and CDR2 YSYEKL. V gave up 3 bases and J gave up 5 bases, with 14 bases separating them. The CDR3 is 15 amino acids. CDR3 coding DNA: TGCGCCAGCAGCCAGCCCTCACACGCGGACAATGAGCAGTTCTTC. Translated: CASSQPSHADNEQFF.

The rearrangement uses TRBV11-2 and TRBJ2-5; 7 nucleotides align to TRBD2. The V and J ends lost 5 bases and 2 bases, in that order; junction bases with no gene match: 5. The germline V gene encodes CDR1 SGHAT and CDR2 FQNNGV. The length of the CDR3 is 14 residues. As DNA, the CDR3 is TGTGCCAGCAGCCGACTAGCAGCTCAAGAGACCCAGTACTTC. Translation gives CASSRLAAQETQYF.

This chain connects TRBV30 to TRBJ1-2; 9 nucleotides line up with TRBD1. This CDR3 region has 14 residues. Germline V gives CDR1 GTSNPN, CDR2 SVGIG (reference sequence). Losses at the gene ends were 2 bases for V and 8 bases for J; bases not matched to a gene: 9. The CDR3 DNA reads TGTGCCTGGAGTAAGGGGACAGGGCGGGACGGCTACACCTTC. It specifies CAWSKGTGRDGYTF.

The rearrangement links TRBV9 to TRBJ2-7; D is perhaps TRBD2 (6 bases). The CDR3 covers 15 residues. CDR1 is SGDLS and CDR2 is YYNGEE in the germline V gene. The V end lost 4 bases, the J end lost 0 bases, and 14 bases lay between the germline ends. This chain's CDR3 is CASSPGLATSYEQYF. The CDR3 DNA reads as TGTGCCAGCAGCCCGGGGCTAGCGACCTCCTACGAGCAGTACTTC.

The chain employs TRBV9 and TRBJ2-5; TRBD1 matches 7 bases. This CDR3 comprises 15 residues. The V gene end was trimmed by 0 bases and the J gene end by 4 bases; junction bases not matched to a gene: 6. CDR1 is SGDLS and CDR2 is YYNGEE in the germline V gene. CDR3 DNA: TGTGCCAGCAGCGTAGCTCTAGGGGGCGGAGAGACCCAGTACTTC. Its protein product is CASSVALGGGETQYF.

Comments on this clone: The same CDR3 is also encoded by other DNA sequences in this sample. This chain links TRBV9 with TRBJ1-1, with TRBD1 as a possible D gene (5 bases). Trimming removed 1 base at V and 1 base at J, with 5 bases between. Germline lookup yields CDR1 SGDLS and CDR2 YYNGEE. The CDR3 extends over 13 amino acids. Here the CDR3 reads CASSVTGNTEAFF. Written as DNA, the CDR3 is TGTGCCAGCAGCGTAACAGGGAACACTGAAGCTTTCTTT.